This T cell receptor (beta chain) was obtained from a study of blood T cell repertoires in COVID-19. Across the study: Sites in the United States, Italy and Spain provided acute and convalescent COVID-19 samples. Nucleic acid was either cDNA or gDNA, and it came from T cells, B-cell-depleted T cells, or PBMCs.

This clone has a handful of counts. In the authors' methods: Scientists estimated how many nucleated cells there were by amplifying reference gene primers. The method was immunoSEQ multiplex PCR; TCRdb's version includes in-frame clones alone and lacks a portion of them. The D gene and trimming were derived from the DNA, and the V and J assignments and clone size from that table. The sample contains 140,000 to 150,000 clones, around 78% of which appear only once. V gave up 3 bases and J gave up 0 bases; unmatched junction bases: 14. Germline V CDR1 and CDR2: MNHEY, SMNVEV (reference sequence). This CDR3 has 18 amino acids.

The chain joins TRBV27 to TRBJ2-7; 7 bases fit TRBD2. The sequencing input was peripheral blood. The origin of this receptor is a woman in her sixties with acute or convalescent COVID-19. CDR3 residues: CASSLSGTTNRVSYEQYF. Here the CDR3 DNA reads TGTGCCAGCAGTTTGTCCGGGACTACTAACCGGGTCTCCTACGAGCAGTACTTC.